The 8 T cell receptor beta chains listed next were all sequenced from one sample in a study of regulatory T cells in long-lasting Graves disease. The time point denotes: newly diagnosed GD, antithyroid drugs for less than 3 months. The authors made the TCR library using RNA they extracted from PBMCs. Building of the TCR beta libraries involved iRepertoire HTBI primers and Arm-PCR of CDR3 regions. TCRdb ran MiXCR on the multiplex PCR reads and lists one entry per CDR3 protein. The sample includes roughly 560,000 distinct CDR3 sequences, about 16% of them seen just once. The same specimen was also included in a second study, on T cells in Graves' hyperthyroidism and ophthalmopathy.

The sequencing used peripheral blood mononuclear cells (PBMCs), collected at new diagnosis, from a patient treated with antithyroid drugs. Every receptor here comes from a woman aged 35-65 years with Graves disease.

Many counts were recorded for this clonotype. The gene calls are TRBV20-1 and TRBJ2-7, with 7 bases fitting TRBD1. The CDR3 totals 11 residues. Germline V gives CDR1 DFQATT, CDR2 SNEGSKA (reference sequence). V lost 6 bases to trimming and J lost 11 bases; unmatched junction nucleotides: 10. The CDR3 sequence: CSANHRGRKYF. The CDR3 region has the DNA TGCAGTGCCAACCACAGGGGTCGGAAGTACTTC.

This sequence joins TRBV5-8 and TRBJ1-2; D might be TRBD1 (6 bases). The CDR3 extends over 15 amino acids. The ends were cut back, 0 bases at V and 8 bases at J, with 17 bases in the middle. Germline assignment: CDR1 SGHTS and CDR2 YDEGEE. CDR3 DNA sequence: TGTGCCAGCAGCTTGGCAGGACAGACTTCTTTCGGCTACACCTTC. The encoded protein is CASSLAGQTSFGYTF.

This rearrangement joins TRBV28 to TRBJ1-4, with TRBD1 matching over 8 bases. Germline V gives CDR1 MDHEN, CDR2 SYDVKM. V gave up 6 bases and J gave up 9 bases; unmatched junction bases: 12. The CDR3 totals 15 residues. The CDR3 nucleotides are TGTGCCAGCAGCTTCCCCAGACAGGGGAAGCAAAAACTGTTTTTT. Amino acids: CASSFPRQGKQKLFF.

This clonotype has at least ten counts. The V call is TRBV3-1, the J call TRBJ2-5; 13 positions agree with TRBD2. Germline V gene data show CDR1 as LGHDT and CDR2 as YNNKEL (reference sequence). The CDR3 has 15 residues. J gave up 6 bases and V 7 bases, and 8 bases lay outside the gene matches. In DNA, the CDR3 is TGTGCCAGCACCCCGACTAGCGGGGGGAGAAAGACCCAGTACTTC. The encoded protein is CASTPTSGGRKTQYF.

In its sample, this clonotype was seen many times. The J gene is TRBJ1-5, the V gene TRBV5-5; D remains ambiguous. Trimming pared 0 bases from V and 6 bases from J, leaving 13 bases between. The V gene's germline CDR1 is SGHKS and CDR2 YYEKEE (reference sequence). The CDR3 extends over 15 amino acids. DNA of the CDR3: TGTGCCAGCAGCTTGGAGGATTCAATTTTTCAGCCCCAGCATTTT. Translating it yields CASSLEDSIFQPQHF.

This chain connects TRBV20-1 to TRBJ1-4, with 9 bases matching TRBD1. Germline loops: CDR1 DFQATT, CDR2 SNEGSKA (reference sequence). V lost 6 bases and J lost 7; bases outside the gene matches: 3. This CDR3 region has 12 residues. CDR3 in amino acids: CSARQGGEKLFF. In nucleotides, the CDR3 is TGCAGTGCCAGACAGGGGGGTGAAAAACTGTTTTTT.

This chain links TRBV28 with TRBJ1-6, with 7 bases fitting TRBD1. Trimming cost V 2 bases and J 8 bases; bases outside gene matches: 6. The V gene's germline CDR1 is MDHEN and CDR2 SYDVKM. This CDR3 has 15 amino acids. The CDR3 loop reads CASSLETGLDSPLHF. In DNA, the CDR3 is TGTGCCAGCAGTTTAGAGACAGGGTTGGATTCACCCCTCCACTTT. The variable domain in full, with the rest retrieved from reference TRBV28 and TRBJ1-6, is DVKVTQSSRYLVKRTGEKVFLECVQDMDHENMFWYRQDPGLGLRLIYFSYDVKMKEKGDIPEGYSVSREKKERFSLILESASTNQTSMYLCASSLETGLDSPLHFGNGTRLTVT.

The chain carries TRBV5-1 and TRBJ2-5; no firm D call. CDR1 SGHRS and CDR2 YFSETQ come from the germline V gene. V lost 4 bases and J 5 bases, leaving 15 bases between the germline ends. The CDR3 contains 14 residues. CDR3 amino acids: CASSPLGSDETQYF. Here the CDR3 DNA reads TGCGCCAGCAGCCCCCTGGGCAGTGACGAGACCCAGTACTTC.